These T cell receptor beta chains were read from a single sample in a study of cytomegalovirus exposure and HLA in healthy donors. Clones were read by immunoSEQ multiplex PCR, and TCRdb kept only the in-frame ones, dropping some. The repertoire holds about 170,000 clones, less than 90% seen once, with 4.5% to 7% in the top ten. The sequenced sample consisted of PBMCs. All receptors derive from a woman in her thirties in good health and CMV-seronegative. Both conserved end residues are part of each CDR3. A D gene is named only where the DNA matches it firmly. The size field is filled for only some rows; it gives once, few, many or a size class.

d_call clone_size j_call v_call cdr3_nt cdr3_aa
TRBD1 . TRBJ2-1 TRBV7-6 TGTGCCAGCAGCGCCCTGACAGGGAGATCCTACAATGAGCAGTTCTTC CASSALTGRSYNEQFF
. . TRBJ2-1 TRBV29-1 TGCAGCGTTGTAAAGGGCCACAATGAGCAGTTCTTC CSVVKGHNEQFF
. . TRBJ1-1 TRBV4-1 TGCGCCAGCAGCCAAGTGCGGGGGGCCCGAACTGAAGCTTTCTTT CASSQVRGARTEAFF
TRBD1 . TRBJ2-2 TRBV7-3 TGTGCCAGCTCGGACAGGGTTAGCACCGGGGAGCTGTTTTTT CASSDRVSTGELFF
. once TRBJ1-1 TRBV11-2 TGTGCCAGCAGCTTAGGGCAGTTTCTGAACACTGAAGCTTTCTTT CASSLGQFLNTEAFF
. . TRBJ2-3 TRBV9 TGTGCCAGCAAGCAGGGCGGGACAGTAACAGATACGCAGTATTTT CASKQGGTVTDTQYF
. . TRBJ2-2 TRBV4-1 TGCGCCAGCAGCCGACAAGGGAGCGACACCGGGGAGCTGTTTTTT CASSRQGSDTGELFF
. . TRBJ2-7 TRBV27 TGTGCCAGCAGTTTTGCAGACGAGCAGTACTTC CASSFADEQYF
. . TRBJ2-7 TRBV15 TGTGCCACCAGCAGAGAGGTCGGCGGGACCTACGAGCAGTACTTC CATSREVGGTYEQYF
TRBD1 . TRBJ1-3 TRBV2 TGTGCCAGCAGGGCAGACAGGGGGCAAGGAAACACCATATATTTT CASRADRGQGNTIYF
. few TRBJ1-3 TRBV11-1 TGTGCCAGCAGCTTTGCCGGGACCGCGGGAAACACCATATATTTT CASSFAGTAGNTIYF
TRBD2 . TRBJ2-3 TRBV9 TGTGCCAGCAGCGTAGGACTAGCGGGGTACACAGATACGCAGTATTTT CASSVGLAGYTDTQYF
. . TRBJ2-7 TRBV5-1 TGCGCCAGCAGCTTGCTCTCCCGTCTCGGGTCCGACATCTCCTACGAGCAGTACTTC CASSLLSRLGSDISYEQYF
. . TRBJ1-3 TRBV5-1 TGCGCCAGCTCTAATGGGGCCTCCTCTGGAAACACCATATATTTT CASSNGASSGNTIYF
TRBD1 . TRBJ2-6 TRBV2 TGTGCCAGCATGCCGGGACAGGGGGCCGGGAGCTCTGGGGCCAACGTCCTGACTTTC CASMPGQGAGSSGANVLTF
. . TRBJ1-1 TRBV28 TGTGCCAGCAGTTTCGGTACAGGGAGACGAAACACTGAAGCTTTCTTT CASSFGTGRRNTEAFF
TRBD1 . TRBJ2-7 TRBV15 TGTGCCACCAGCAGAGAACAGGGGGCCTCCTACGAGCAGTACTTC CATSREQGASYEQYF
. . TRBJ2-1 TRBV9 TGTGCCAGCAGCGTAGGGATAGAGGAGGGTCGATTATCCTACAATGAGCAGTTCTTC CASSVGIEEGRLSYNEQFF
. . TRBJ1-2 TRBV7-8 TGTGCCAGCAGCTTATTCCGGGACGGTTTTAACTATGGCTACACCTTC CASSLFRDGFNYGYTF
. . TRBJ2-6 TRBV11-3 TGTGCCAGCAGCCGCGTTATTCGGTCTGGGGCCAACGTCCTGACTTTC CASSRVIRSGANVLTF
. . TRBJ1-4 TRBV28 TGTGCCAGCAGAGGGTCGAGACTTGAAAAACTGTTTTTT CASRGSRLEKLFF
. . TRBJ2-1 TRBV6-1 TGTGCCAGCAACCTCGACAGTCTATACAATGAGCAGTTCTTC CASNLDSLYNEQFF
TRBD1 . TRBJ1-4 TRBV19 TGTGCCAGTAGCAGACAGGGCGCCCTGTTTTTT CASSRQGALFF
TRBD2 . TRBJ2-7 TRBV19 TGTGCCAGTAGTAGGCGGACTAGCGGGCTCCACGAGCAGTACTTC CASSRRTSGLHEQYF
. many TRBJ1-5 TRBV4-2 TGTGCCAGCAGCCAGACGCATTATAGCAATCAGCCCCAGCATTTT CASSQTHYSNQPQHF
TRBD1 . TRBJ1-4 TRBV7-2 TGTGCCAGCAGCCTCCTGAAGGGACAGGGAAATGAAAAACTGTTTTTT CASSLLKGQGNEKLFF
. . TRBJ2-7 TRBV30 TGTGCCTGGAGCCGGACTCCTGCCTACGAGCAGTACTTC CAWSRTPAYEQYF
. . TRBJ2-1 TRBV5-4 TGTGCCAGCAGCGACTCACCCGGGAAGACAGACAATGAGCAGTTCTTC CASSDSPGKTDNEQFF
. . TRBJ1-3 TRBV6-6 TGTGCCAGCAGTTACTTGAGCTCTGGAAACACCATATATTTT CASSYLSSGNTIYF
. . TRBJ2-5 TRBV6-1 TGTGCCAGCAGCCAAGGAAGGGAGACCCAGTACTTC CASSQGRETQYF
. . TRBJ2-3 TRBV6-1 TGTGCCAGCAGTGAAGTATGGCAGAGCACAGATACGCAGTATTTT CASSEVWQSTDTQYF
. . TRBJ2-2 TRBV5-6 TGTGCCAGCAGCTTGAGCGGAGGCGGGGAGCTGTTTTTT CASSLSGGGELFF
TRBD1 . TRBJ1-4 TRBV6-1 TGTGCCAGCAGTGAGGGGACAGGCAGAGAAAAACTGTTTTTT CASSEGTGREKLFF
. . TRBJ2-3 TRBV5-1 TGCGCCAGCAGCTTAGTTGTGGTAGATACGCAGTATTTT CASSLVVVDTQYF
. . TRBJ1-4 TRBV7-2 TGTGCCAGCAGACCAACAGAGGGATCTAATGAAAAACTGTTTTTT CASRPTEGSNEKLFF
. once TRBJ2-7 TRBV9 TGTGCCAGCAGCGTAGATCGGGGGGAGCAGTACTTC CASSVDRGEQYF
. . TRBJ2-5 TRBV10-3 TGTGCCATCAGTGGGGGACGGAAGTACCAAGAGACCCAGTACTTC CAISGGRKYQETQYF
. . TRBJ2-3 TRBV6-4 TGTGCCAGCAGTGTAGGGGCCAGGGGCACAGATACGCAGTATTTT CASSVGARGTDTQYF
. few TRBJ2-1 TRBV11-2 TGTGCCAGCAGCTTAGCTCTCTCTTACAATGAGCAGTTCTTC CASSLALSYNEQFF
. . TRBJ1-1 TRBV5-1 TGCGCCAGCAGCTTGGTGGCAGCCACTGAAGCTTTCTTT CASSLVAATEAFF
. . TRBJ2-1 TRBV11-3 TGTGCCAGCAGCTTAGTCCGGGGCAATGAGCAGTTCTTC CASSLVRGNEQFF
TRBD1 few TRBJ2-7 TRBV6-1 TGTGCCAGCAGTGGTCCGGGACAGGGGAGCGAGCAGTACTTC CASSGPGQGSEQYF
TRBD2 . TRBJ2-1 TRBV7-2 TGTGCCAGCAGCTTAGCCGCACTAGCGGGAGGGTACAATGAGCAGTTCTTC CASSLAALAGGYNEQFF
TRBD1 few TRBJ1-4 TRBV2 TGTGCCAGCAGCGGGGACAGGGGGCTCGCAACTAATGAAAAACTGTTTTTT CASSGDRGLATNEKLFF
. . TRBJ1-2 TRBV15 TGTGCCACCAGCAGAGGGGGCAGCTACTATGGCTACACCTTC CATSRGGSYYGYTF
. . TRBJ1-1 TRBV7-2 TGTGCCAGCAGGAGACAGTCGAACACTGAAGCTTTCTTT CASRRQSNTEAFF
TRBD2 . TRBJ2-7 TRBV5-5 TGTGCCAGCAGCTCAATAGCGGGACACTGGGAGCAGTACTTC CASSSIAGHWEQYF